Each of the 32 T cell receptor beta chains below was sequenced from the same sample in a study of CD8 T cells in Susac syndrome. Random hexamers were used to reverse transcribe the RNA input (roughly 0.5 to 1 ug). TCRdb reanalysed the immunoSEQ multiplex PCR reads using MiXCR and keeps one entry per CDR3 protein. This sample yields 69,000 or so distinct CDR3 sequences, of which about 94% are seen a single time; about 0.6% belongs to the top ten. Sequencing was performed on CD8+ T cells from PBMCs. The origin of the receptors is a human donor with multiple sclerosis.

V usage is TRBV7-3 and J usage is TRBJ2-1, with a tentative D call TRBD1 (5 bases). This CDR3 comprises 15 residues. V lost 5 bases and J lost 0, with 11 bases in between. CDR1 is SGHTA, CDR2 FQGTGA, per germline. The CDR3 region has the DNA TGTGCCAGCAGCCAAATTCAGGGCTCCTACAATGAGCAGTTCTTC. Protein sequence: CASSQIQGSYNEQFF.

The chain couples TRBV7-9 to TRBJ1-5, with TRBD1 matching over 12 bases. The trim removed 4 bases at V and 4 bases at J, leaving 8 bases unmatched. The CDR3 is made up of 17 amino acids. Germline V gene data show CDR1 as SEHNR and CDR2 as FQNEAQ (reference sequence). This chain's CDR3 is CASSSPGTGGPNQPQHF. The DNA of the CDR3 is TGTGCCAGCAGCTCGCCCGGGACAGGGGGCCCAAATCAGCCCCAGCATTTT.

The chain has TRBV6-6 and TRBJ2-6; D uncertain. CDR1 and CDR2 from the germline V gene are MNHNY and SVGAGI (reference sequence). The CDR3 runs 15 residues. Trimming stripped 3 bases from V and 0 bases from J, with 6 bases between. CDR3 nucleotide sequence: TGTGCCAGCAGTTATCGAAACTCTGGGGCCAACGTCCTGACTTTC. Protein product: CASSYRNSGANVLTF.

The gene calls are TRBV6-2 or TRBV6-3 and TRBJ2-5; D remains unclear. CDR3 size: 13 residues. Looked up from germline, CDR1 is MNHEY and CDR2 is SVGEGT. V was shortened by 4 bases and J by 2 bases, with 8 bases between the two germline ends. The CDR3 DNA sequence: TGTGCCAGCAGTTTGATGTTACAAGAGACCCAGTACTTC. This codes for CASSLMLQETQYF.

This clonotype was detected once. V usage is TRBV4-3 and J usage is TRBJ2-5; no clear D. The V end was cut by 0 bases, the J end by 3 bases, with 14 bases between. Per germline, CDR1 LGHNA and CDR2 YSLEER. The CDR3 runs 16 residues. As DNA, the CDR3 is TGCGCCAGCAGCCAAGATCGTCTAGACCTCGAAGAGACCCAGTACTTC. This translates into CASSQDRLDLEETQYF.

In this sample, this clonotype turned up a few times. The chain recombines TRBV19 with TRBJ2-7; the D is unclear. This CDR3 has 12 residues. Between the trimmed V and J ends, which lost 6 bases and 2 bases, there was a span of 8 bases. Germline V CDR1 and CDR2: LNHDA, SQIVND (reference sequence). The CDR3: CASSGRTYEQYF. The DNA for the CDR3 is TGTGCCAGTAGCGGCAGGACCTACGAGCAGTACTTC.

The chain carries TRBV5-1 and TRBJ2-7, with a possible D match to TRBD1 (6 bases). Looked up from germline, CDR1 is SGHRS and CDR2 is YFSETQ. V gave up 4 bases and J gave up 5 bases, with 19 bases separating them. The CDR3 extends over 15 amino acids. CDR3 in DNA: TGCGCCAGCAGCCCCCAAACAGGGTCGTACCACGAGCAGTACTTC. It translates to CASSPQTGSYHEQYF.

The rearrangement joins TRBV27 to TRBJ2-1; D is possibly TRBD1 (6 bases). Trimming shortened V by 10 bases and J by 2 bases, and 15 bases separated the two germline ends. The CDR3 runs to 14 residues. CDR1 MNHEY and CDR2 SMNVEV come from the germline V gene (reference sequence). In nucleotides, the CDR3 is TGTGCCACCCGGGGACAAGGGCCCTACAATGAGCAGTTCTTC. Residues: CATRGQGPYNEQFF.

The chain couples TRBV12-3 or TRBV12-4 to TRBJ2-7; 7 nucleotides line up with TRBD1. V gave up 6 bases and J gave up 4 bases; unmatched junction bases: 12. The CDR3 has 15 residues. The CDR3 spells CASRDYGTALYEQYF. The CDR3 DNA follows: TGTGCCAGCAGAGACTACGGGACAGCTTTGTACGAGCAGTACTTC.

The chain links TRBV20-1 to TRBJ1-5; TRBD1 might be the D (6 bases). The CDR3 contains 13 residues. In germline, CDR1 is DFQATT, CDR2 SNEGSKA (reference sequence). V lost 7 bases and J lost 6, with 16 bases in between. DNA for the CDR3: TGCAGTGGACAACAGGGATGGAGTCAGCCCCAGCATTTT. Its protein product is CSGQQGWSQPQHF.

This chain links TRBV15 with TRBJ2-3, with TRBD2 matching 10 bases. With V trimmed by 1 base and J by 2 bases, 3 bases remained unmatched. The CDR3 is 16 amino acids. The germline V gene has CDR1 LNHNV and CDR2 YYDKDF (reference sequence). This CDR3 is CATSRGLAGDTDTQYF. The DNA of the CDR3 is TGTGCCACCAGCAGAGGGCTAGCGGGAGACACAGATACGCAGTATTTT.

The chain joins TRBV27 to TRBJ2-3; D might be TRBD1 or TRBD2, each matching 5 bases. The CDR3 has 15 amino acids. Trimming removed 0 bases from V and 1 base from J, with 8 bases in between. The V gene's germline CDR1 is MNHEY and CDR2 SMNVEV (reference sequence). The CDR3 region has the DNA TGTGCCAGCAGTTTATCACGGGACGGCACAGATACGCAGTATTTT. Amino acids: CASSLSRDGTDTQYF.

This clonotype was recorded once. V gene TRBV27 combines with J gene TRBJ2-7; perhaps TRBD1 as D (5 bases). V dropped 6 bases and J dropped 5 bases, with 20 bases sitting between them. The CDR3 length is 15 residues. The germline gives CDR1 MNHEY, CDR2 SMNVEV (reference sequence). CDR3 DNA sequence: TGTGCCAGCAGCCCAGGGATCTCGATACGGGACGAGCAGTACTTC. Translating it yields CASSPGISIRDEQYF.

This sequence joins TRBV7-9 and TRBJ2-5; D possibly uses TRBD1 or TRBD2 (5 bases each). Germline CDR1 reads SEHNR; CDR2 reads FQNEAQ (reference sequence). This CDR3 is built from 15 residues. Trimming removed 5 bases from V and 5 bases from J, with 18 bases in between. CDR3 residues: CASSPEEGQRETQYF. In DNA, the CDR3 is TGTGCCAGCAGCCCCGAAGAGGGGCAGAGGGAGACCCAGTACTTC.

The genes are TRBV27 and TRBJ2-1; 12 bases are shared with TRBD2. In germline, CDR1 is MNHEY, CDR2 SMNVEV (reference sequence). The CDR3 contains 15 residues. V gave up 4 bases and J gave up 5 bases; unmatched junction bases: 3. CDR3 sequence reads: CASSSLAGGDNEQFF. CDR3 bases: TGTGCCAGCAGTTCCCTAGCGGGGGGGGACAATGAGCAGTTCTTC.

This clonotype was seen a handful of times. The CDR3 bases are TGTGCCACCAGCAGGGGGACAGGGAGCTCCTACGAGCAGTACTTC. Its protein product is CATSRGTGSSYEQYF. This chain joins TRBV15 and TRBJ2-7; TRBD1 agrees at 9 bases. Germline CDR1 is LNHNV and CDR2 is YYDKDF (reference sequence). Trimming removed 3 bases from V and 0 bases from J; junction bases left unmatched: 3. This CDR3 has 15 residues.

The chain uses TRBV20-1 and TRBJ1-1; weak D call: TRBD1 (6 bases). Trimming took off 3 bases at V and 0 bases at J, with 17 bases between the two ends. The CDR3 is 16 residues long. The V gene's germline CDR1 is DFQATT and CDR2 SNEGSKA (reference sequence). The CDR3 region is CSARPGQRLMNTEAFF. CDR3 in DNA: TGCAGTGCTAGGCCCGGACAGCGCCTGATGAACACTGAAGCTTTCTTT.

The CDR3 here is CSVEGVAKRPSYNEQFF. The CDR3 DNA is TGCAGCGTTGAAGGGGTGGCTAAGCGACCCTCCTACAATGAGCAGTTCTTC. The rearrangement joins TRBV29-1 to TRBJ2-1; unclear D gene. Germline loops: CDR1 SQVTM, CDR2 ANQGSEA. The CDR3 loop spans 17 amino acids. V lost 1 base to trimming and J lost 0 bases, with 16 bases between them.

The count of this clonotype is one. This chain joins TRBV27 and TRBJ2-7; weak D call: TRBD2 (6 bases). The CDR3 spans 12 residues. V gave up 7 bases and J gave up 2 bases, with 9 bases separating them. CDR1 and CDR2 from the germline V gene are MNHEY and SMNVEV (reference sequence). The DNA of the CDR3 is TGTGCCAGCACATCGGGGGCCTACGAGCAGTACTTC. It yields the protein CASTSGAYEQYF.

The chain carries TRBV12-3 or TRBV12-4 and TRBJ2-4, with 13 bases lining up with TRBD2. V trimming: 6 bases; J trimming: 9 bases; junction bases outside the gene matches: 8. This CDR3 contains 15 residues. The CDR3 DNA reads TGTGCCAGCAGCCACAGACTAGCGGGAGGCGTCATTCAGTACTTC. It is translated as CASSHRLAGGVIQYF.

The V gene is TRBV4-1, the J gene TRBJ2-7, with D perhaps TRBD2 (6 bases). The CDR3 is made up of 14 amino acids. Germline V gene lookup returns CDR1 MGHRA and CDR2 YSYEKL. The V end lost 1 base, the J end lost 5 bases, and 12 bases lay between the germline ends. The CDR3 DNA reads TGCGCCAGCAGCCAAGCTAGCGTGGGCAACGAGCAGTACTTC. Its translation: CASSQASVGNEQYF.

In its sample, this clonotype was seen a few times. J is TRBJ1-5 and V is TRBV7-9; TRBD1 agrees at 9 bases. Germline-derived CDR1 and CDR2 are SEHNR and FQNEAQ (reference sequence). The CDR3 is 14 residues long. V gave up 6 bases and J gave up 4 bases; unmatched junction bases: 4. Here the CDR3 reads CASSLGQGNQPQHF. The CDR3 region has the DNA TGTGCCAGCAGTTTGGGACAGGGTAATCAGCCCCAGCATTTT.

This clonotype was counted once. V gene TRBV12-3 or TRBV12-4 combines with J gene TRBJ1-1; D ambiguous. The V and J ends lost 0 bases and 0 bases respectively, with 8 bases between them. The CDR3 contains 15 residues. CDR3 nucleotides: TGTGCCAGCAGTTTAGCGCCGCAGTTGAACACTGAAGCTTTCTTT. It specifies CASSLAPQLNTEAFF.

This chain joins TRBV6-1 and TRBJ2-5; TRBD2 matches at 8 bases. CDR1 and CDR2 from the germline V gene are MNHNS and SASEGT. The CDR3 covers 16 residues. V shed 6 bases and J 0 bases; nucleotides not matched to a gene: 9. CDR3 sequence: CASSPELAVYQETQYF. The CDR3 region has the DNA TGTGCCAGCAGCCCCGAACTAGCGGTGTACCAAGAGACCCAGTACTTC.

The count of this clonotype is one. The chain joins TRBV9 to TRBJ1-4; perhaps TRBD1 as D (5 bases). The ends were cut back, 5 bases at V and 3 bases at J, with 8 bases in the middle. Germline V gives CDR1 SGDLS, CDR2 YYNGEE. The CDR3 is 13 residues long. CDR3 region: CASSDRPNEKLFF. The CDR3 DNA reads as TGTGCCAGCAGTGACAGACCTAATGAAAAACTGTTTTTT.

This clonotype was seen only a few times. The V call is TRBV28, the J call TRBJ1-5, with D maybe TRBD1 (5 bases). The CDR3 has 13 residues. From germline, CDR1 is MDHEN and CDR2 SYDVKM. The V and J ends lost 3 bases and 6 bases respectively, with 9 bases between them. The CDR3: CASSLEGTQPQHF. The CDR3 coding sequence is TGTGCCAGCAGTTTGGAAGGGACTCAGCCCCAGCATTTT.

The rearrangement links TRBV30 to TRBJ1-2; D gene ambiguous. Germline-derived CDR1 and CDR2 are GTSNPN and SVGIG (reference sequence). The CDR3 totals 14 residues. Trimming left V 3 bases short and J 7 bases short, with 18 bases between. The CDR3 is CAWSAGPSTAGYTF. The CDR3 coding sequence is TGTGCCTGGAGCGCCGGACCTTCCACGGCTGGCTACACCTTC.

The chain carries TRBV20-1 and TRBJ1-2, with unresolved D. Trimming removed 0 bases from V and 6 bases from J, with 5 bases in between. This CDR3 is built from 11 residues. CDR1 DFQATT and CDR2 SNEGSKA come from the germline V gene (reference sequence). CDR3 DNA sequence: TGCAGTGCTAGAGAGAGGGATGGCTACACCTTC. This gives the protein CSARERDGYTF.

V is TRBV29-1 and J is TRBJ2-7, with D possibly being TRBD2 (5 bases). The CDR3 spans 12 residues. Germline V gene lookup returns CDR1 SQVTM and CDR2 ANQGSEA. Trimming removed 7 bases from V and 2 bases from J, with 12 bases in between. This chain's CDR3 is CSGVTSTYEQYF. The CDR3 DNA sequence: TGCAGCGGGGTTACTAGTACCTACGAGCAGTACTTC.

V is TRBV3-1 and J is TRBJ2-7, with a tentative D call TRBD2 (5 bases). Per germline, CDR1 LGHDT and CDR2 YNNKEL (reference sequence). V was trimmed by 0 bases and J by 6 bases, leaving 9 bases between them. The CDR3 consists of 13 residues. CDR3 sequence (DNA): TGTGCCAGCAGCCAAGAGAGGAGCGGCGAGCAGTACTTC. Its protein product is CASSQERSGEQYF.

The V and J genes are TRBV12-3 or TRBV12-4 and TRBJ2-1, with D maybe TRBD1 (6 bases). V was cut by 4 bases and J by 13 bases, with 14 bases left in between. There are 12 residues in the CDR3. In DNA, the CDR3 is TGTGCCAGCAGTTCGGTAGACAGGAACCAGTTCTTC. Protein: CASSSVDRNQFF.

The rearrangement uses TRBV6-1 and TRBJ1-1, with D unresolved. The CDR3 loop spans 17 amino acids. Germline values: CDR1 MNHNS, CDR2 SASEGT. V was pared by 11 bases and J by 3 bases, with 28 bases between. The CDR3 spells CAGTPHPARADDTEAFF. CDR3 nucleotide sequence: TGTGCCGGTACCCCGCACCCTGCGAGGGCAGACGACACTGAAGCTTTCTTT.